This T cell receptor beta chain was recorded in a study of cytomegalovirus exposure and HLA in healthy donors. Study-level results: Common viral pathogens (according to a later analysis) appeared linked to several of the most significant clusters. Reportedly, HLA-A and HLA-B alleles of most subjects were accurately predicted from TCR beta.

The study ran its PCR with 60 Vbeta and 13 Jbeta primers. This table comes from immunoSEQ multiplex PCR, and its TCRdb copy is limited to in-frame clones, with some not included. In the table there are about 90,000 clones, 62% of which are singletons. Germline V gene lookup returns CDR1 LGHNA and CDR2 YNFKEQ. The CDR3 totals 12 residues. V was shortened by 8 bases and J by 3 bases, with 7 bases between the two germline ends. This clone was seen more than once but under ten times. Its antigen is undetermined. This receptor was identified in a woman under 40 in good health and CMV-seropositive. The chain links TRBV4-2 to TRBJ2-2; D may be TRBD1 (5 bases). The sample taken for sequencing was PBMCs. CDR3 sequence (DNA): TGTGCCAGCGGGGCCCACACCGGGGAGCTGTTTTTT. The encoded protein is CASGAHTGELFF.